These 12 T cell receptor beta chains originate from one sample sequenced in a study of technical replicates of blood from four donors. Sequencing was performed with immunoSEQ multiplex PCR; in TCRdb, only in-frame clones are kept and a portion is missing. The sample consists of about 44,000 clones, around 96% of them appearing once. Sequenced: T cells isolated from PBMCs. The receptors stem from a human donor in good health.

The rearrangement uses TRBV10-3 and TRBJ1-5; D might be TRBD1 (5 bases). The germline V and J ends were trimmed by 8 bases and 4 bases, with 18 bases remaining between them. Germline V gene data show CDR1 as ENHRY and CDR2 as SYGVKD. CDR3 length equals 15 residues. CDR3 sequence: CAIEGGGFMNQPQHF. As DNA, the CDR3 is TGTGCCATCGAAGGCGGGGGTTTCATGAATCAGCCCCAGCATTTT.

The chain is built from TRBV14 and TRBJ2-5; the match to TRBD2 covers 9 bases. V gave up 5 bases and J gave up 5 bases; unmatched junction bases: 6. CDR1 is SGHDN and CDR2 is FVKESK in the germline V gene. The CDR3 runs to 14 residues. The CDR3 DNA follows: TGTGCCAGCAGCTTAGCGGGAGCTCTTGAGACCCAGTACTTC. Its translation is CASSLAGALETQYF.

This rearrangement joins TRBV7-9 to TRBJ2-5; 12 positions agree with TRBD2. The CDR3 contains 15 residues. The junction had 5 bases not matched to a gene; V was cut back by 4 bases and J by 5 bases. Looked up from germline, CDR1 is SEHNR and CDR2 is FQNEAQ (reference sequence). CDR3 in DNA: TGTGCCAGCAGCTACGGGACTAGCGGGTGGGAGACCCAGTACTTC. It translates to CASSYGTSGWETQYF.

The rearrangement joins TRBV4-3 to TRBJ1-5, with D uncertain. Looked up from germline, CDR1 is LGHNA and CDR2 is YSLEER. The CDR3 spans 15 residues. V was trimmed by 0 bases and J by 7 bases, leaving 13 bases between them. The CDR3, as DNA: TGCGCCAGCAGCCAAGATGGCGGGGAGAACCAGCCCCAGCATTTT. This gives the protein CASSQDGGENQPQHF.

The chain is built from TRBV9 and TRBJ2-2; possibly TRBD1 for D (5 bases). Per germline, CDR1 SGDLS and CDR2 YYNGEE. Deletions cut 3 bases from V and 2 bases from J, with 17 bases between. The CDR3 is 17 residues long. CDR3 sequence: CASSAMSQGYNTGELFF. Here the CDR3 DNA reads TGTGCCAGCAGCGCCATGTCTCAGGGATACAACACCGGGGAGCTGTTTTTT.

J is TRBJ2-7 and V is TRBV10-2, with 11 bases that match TRBD2. This CDR3 region has 15 residues. In germline, CDR1 is WSHSY, CDR2 SAAADI. The trim removed 4 bases at V and 5 bases at J, leaving 7 bases unmatched. This CDR3 reads CASSATSGNPNEQYF. CDR3 in DNA: TGCGCCAGCAGTGCGACTAGCGGGAACCCCAACGAGCAGTACTTC.

The chain couples TRBV28 to TRBJ2-1; TRBD2 matches 8 bases. The germline gives CDR1 MDHEN, CDR2 SYDVKM. The CDR3 runs 17 residues. The V segment lost 2 bases and the J segment 5 bases; nucleotides outside the gene matches: 11. CDR3 sequence reads: CASSLIVGREANNEQFF. The CDR3 nucleotides read TGTGCCAGCAGTTTAATCGTTGGGCGGGAGGCTAACAATGAGCAGTTCTTC.

This sequence joins TRBV27 and TRBJ2-1; a weak D match, TRBD2 (6 bases). There are 16 residues in the CDR3. The germline V gene encodes CDR1 MNHEY and CDR2 SMNVEV (reference sequence). V gave up 5 bases and J gave up 8 bases, with 22 bases separating them. The CDR3 is CASSPIAEGSWDEQFF. The CDR3 DNA is TGTGCCAGCAGTCCAATAGCGGAGGGCTCCTGGGATGAGCAGTTCTTC.

The chain combines TRBV10-1 with TRBJ2-3; 7 bases match TRBD2. V lost 0 bases, J lost 3 bases, and 6 bases stayed unmatched. The V gene's germline CDR1 is WNHNN and CDR2 SYGVQD (reference sequence). The CDR3 spans 16 residues. The CDR3 region is CASSESLAVSTDTQYF. CDR3 bases: TGCGCCAGCAGTGAGTCCCTAGCGGTTTCGACAGATACGCAGTATTTT.

The CDR3 loop reads CASSRGDSYEQYF. In DNA form, the CDR3 reads TGTGCCAGCAGCAGAGGGGACAGCTACGAGCAGTACTTC. The chain employs TRBV9 and TRBJ2-7; 7 bases map to TRBD1. CDR1 and CDR2 (germline): SGDLS, YYNGEE. V dropped 4 bases and J dropped 3; count of bases not matched to a gene: 4. The CDR3 sequence is 13 residues long.

The chain uses TRBV7-3 and TRBJ2-1, with 9 positions matching TRBD2. Per germline, CDR1 SGHTA and CDR2 FQGTGA. CDR3 length equals 15 residues. Trimming at V came to 2 bases and at J to 7 bases, leaving 6 bases not matched to a gene. CDR3 sequence (DNA): TGTGCCAGCAGCTTAGATGGCGGGAGGGTTAATGAGCAGTTCTTC. Translating gives CASSLDGGRVNEQFF.

J is TRBJ2-7 and V is TRBV21-1; the table calls TRBD1, which could not be checked here. TRBV21-1 is a pseudogene locus. This CDR3 comprises 16 residues. This CDR3 reads CASSKARDRGRYEQYF. The DNA for the CDR3 is TGTGCCAGCAGCAAAGCTAGGGACAGGGGGCGATACGAGCAGTACTTC.